A selection of T cell receptor beta chains follows, all from one sample in a study of blood T cell repertoires in COVID-19. Clones were read by immunoSEQ multiplex PCR, and TCRdb kept only the in-frame ones, dropping some. The sample yields some 240,000 clones, 85% seen once. The sequenced sample consisted of peripheral blood. These receptors were obtained from an older woman with COVID-19, enrolled during active disease. Both conserved end residues are part of each CDR3. Each record gives: J gene, V gene, CDR3 protein.

J: TRBJ1-5; V: TRBV5-8; CDR3: CASRGTGGQPQHF
J: TRBJ1-2; V: TRBV2; CDR3: CASSSHRQDYGYTF
J: TRBJ1-2; V: TRBV7-9; CDR3: CASSPRTLTYGYTF
J: TRBJ1-1; V: TRBV29-1; CDR3: CSGGQSFNTEAFF
J: TRBJ2-1; V: TRBV10-3; CDR3: CAIQTLSGSVVEQFF
J: TRBJ1-2; V: TRBV27; CDR3: CASSLSGLGQGNQNYGYTF
J: TRBJ2-3; V: TRBV6-2/TRBV6-3; CDR3: CASSRLVGTDTQYF
J: TRBJ1-2; V: TRBV2; CDR3: CASSDRGYGYTF
J: TRBJ1-1; V: TRBV7-3; CDR3: CASSSAGNTEAFF
J: TRBJ1-5; V: TRBV27; CDR3: CASSSQGMGNQPQHF
J: TRBJ2-3; V: TRBV23-1; CDR3: CASSWASSTDTQYF
J: TRBJ1-1; V: TRBV7-9; CDR3: CASSLRGQANTEAFF
J: TRBJ1-2; V: TRBV30; CDR3: CAWSVRDHATGGYTF
J: TRBJ2-7; V: TRBV3-1/TRBV3-2; CDR3: CASSRRQGSWEQYF
J: TRBJ1-2; V: TRBV14; CDR3: CASSQSLQDGYTF
J: TRBJ1-1; V: TRBV19; CDR3: CASSMGQKNTEAFF
J: TRBJ2-1; V: TRBV7-9; CDR3: CASSLARYGGTYNEQFF
J: TRBJ2-5; V: TRBV29-1; CDR3: CSVENLRPTAQETQYF
J: TRBJ2-5; V: TRBV2; CDR3: CASNRGQETQYF
J: TRBJ1-1; V: TRBV7-5; CDR3: CASSDRGHTEAFF
J: TRBJ1-2; V: TRBV7-9; CDR3: CASSLNFGYTF
J: TRBJ1-2; V: TRBV5-1; CDR3: CASSPQDNSYGYTF
J: TRBJ1-2; V: TRBV2; CDR3: CAEGSRGNYGYTF
J: TRBJ1-2; V: TRBV5-1; CDR3: CASSLDRLNGYTF
J: TRBJ2-7; V: TRBV7-8; CDR3: CASRTDRASSYEQYF
J: TRBJ1-6; V: TRBV27; CDR3: CASSLDRVLNSPLHF
J: TRBJ2-7; V: TRBV4-3; CDR3: CASSQTSGRGYEQYF
J: TRBJ1-4; V: TRBV7-9; CDR3: CASSLSLTRELFF
J: TRBJ1-2; V: TRBV7-3; CDR3: CASSLIYREANYGYTF
J: TRBJ1-6; V: TRBV4-3; CDR3: CASSQEKPGRGDQNSPLHF
J: TRBJ2-7; V: TRBV7-8; CDR3: CASSPFAGEQYF
J: TRBJ2-1; V: TRBV9; CDR3: CASSPQTSVSEQFF
J: TRBJ1-1; V: TRBV24-1; CDR3: CATSDGGYGQAFF
J: TRBJ1-2; V: TRBV5-1; CDR3: CASSVGPGGNGYTF
J: TRBJ2-1; V: TRBV6-5; CDR3: CASSTSGVNFF
J: TRBJ1-2; V: TRBV18; CDR3: CASSPQGNYGYTF
J: TRBJ2-5; V: TRBV24-1; CDR3: CATSDYRQAPFGETQYF
J: TRBJ1-1; V: TRBV7-9; CDR3: CASSTPGQPYTEAFF
J: TRBJ1-2; V: TRBV7-3; CDR3: CASSLSQDSYGYTF
J: TRBJ1-4; V: TRBV27; CDR3: CASRLQGADEKLFF
J: TRBJ1-5; V: TRBV5-1; CDR3: CASSLTMGQNQPQHF
J: TRBJ1-3; V: TRBV5-1; CDR3: CASSLEESGNTIYF
J: TRBJ2-1; V: TRBV9; CDR3: CASSVVSGRALNEQFF
J: TRBJ2-2; V: TRBV3-1/TRBV3-2; CDR3: CASSRGTSGGTGELFF
J: TRBJ2-2; V: TRBV19; CDR3: CASSIQPVGELFF
J: TRBJ1-2; V: TRBV3-1/TRBV3-2; CDR3: CASSPEYRGLHGYTF
J: TRBJ1-2; V: TRBV19; CDR3: CASSSSRDSGYTF
J: TRBJ1-6; V: TRBV7-8; CDR3: CASSSGGGGSSYNSPLHF